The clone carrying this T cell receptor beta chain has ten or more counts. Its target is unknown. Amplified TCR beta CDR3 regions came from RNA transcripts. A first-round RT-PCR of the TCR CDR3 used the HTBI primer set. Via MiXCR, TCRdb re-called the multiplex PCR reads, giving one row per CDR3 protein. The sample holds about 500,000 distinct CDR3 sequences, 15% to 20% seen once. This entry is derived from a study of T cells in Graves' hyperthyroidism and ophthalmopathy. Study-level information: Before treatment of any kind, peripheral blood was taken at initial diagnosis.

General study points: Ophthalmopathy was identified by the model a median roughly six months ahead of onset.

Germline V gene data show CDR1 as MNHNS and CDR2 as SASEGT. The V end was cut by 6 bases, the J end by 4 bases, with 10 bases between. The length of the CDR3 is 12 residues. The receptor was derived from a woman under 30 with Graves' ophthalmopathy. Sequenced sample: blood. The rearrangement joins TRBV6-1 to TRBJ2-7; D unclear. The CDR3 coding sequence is TGTGCCAGCAGCCAGCCCGGTTACGAGCAGTACTTC. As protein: CASSQPGYEQYF.